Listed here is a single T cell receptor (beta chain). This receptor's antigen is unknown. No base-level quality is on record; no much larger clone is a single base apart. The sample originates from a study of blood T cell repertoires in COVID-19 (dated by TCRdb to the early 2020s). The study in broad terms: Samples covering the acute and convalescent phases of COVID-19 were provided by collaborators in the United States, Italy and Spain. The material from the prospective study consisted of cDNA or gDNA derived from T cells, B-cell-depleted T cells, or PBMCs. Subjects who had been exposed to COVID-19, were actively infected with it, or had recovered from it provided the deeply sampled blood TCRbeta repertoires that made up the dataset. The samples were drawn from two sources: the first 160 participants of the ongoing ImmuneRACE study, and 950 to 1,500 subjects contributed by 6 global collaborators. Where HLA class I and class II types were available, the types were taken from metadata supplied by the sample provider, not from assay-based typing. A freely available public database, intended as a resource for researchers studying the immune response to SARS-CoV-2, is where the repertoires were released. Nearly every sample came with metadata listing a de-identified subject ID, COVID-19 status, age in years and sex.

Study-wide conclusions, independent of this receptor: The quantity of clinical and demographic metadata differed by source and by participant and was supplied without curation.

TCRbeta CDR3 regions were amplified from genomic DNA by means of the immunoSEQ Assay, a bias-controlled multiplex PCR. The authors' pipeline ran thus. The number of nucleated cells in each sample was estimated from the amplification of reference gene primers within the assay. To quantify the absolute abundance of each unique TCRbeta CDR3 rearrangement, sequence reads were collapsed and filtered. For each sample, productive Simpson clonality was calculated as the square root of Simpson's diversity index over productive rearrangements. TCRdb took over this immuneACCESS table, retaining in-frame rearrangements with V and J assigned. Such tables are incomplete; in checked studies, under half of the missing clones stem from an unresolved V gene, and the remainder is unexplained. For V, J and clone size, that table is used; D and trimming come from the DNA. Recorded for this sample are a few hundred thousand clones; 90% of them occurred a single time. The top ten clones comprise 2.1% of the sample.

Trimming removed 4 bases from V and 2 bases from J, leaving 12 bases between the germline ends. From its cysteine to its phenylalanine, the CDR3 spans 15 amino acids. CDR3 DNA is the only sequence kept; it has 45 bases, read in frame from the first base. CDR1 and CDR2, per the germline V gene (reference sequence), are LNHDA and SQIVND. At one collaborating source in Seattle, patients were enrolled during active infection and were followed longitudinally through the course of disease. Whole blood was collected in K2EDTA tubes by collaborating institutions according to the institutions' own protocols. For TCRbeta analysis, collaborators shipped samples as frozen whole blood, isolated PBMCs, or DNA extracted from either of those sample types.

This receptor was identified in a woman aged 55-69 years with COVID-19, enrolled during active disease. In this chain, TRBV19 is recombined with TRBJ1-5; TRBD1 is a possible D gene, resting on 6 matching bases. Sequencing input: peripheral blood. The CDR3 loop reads CASSRVAGGNQPQHF. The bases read TGTGCCAGTAGTAGGGTGGCAGGGGGCAATCAGCCCCAGCATTTT.